This TCR beta chain is from a study of response to subunit inactivated influenza vaccine. Overall study results and limits: Each seasonal flu vaccination may recruit only limited new T cells, authors suggested.

This clonotype was seen many times. Its antigen remains unidentified. Germline CDR1 reads SGHAT; CDR2 reads FQDESV (reference sequence). V was clipped by 5 bases and J by 5 bases; unmatched bases: 16. CDR3 length: 18 residues. TCRdb re-called the RT-PCR reads with MiXCR, one entry per CDR3 protein. The data show around 480,000 distinct CDR3 sequences, approximately 9.9% seen once. The rearrangement links TRBV11-1 to TRBJ2-7, with 12 bases identical to TRBD1. Here the sequenced sample was PBMCs from blood, taken about 40 days after vaccination. The source of this sequence is a middle-aged man who received an inactivated influenza vaccine. CDR3 sequence reads: CASSPDFGRDRGHNEQYF. The CDR3 DNA follows: TGTGCCAGCAGCCCAGATTTCGGCCGGGACAGGGGGCACAACGAGCAGTACTTC.